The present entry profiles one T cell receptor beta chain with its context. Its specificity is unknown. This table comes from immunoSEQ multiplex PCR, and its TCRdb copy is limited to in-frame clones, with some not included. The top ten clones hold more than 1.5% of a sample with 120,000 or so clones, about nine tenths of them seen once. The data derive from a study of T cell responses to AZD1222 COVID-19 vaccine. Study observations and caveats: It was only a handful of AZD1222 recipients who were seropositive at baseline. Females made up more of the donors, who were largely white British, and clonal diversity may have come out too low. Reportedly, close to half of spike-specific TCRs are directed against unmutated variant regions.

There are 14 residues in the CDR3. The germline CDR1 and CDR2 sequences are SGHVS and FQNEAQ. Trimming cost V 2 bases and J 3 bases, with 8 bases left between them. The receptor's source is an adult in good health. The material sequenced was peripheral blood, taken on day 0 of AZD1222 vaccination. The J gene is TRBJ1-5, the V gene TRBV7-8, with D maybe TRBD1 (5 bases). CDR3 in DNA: TGTGCCAGCAGCTTAAGAGGGGACAATCAGCCCCAGCATTTT. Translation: CASSLRGDNQPQHF.